This TCR beta chain derives from a study of circulating CD8 cells and anti-PD-1 response in melanoma. Looking at the study overall: Non-responders showed stable or progressive disease; responders showed complete or partial response. Study-wide findings and caveats: Some patients were treatment-naive; others were previously treated. A small cohort with few responders supplied the baseline and M1 comparisons. PD-1 and DPOS subsets showed similar, higher clonality than DNEG.

From live CD3+CD8+TCRalphabeta+ cells, four PD-1 and/or TIGIT subsets were sorted. This clonotype is judged medium-sized. Its antigen is currently unknown. Using about 15 ng of total RNA, TCR libraries were made with the QIAseq Immune Repertoire TCR panel. TCRdb re-derived calls from the reads in MiXCR, one entry per CDR3 protein. The sample carries approximately 220 distinct CDR3 sequences, 10% to 15% recorded once. The sequence was collected from a human donor with melanoma. The starting material was CD8+ T cells from PBMCs, obtained at baseline or after one month of anti-PD-1 therapy (not recorded which).

The CDR3 region is CATSDEGWGGNTQYF. The CDR3 bases are TGTGCCACCAGTGATGAGGGTTGGGGCGGGAATACGCAGTATTTT. The chain has TRBV24-1 and TRBJ2-3, with a tentative D call TRBD2 (6 bases). Trimming stripped 3 bases from V and 7 bases from J, with 16 bases between. Germline V gene lookup returns CDR1 KGHDR and CDR2 SFDVKD. CDR3 length: 15 residues.